These T cell receptor beta chains were read from a single sample in a study of human T cells and chemical hapten exposure. TCRdb re-derived calls from the RACE reads in MiXCR, one entry per CDR3 protein. Among over 35,000 distinct CDR3 sequences, over 9.5% were seen once, and the ten largest hold approximately 6.3%. This specimen was whole blood, taken in connection with sensitization to the hapten diphenylcyclopropenone (DPC). The origin of the receptors is a young man with alopecia areata. Some clones in this sample may be carry-over from other donors' samples. The CDR3 runs from the conserved cysteine through the conserved F or W. A D gene is named only where the DNA matches it firmly. Clone size is shown for a subset of rows, as once, few, many or a class of expanded clone.

j_gene	d_gene	abundance	v_gene	CDR3nt	CDR3aa
TRBJ2-2	TRBD1	many	TRBV7-3	TGTGCCAGCAGCATGAATACCGGGACAGGGGGCACCGGGGAGCTGTTTTTT	CASSMNTGTGGTGELFF
TRBJ2-1	NA	few	TRBV30	TGTGCCTGGAGTGACGGGACAAGCTCCTACAATGAGCAGTTCTTC	CAWSDGTSSYNEQFF
TRBJ1-2	TRBD1	many	TRBV11-2	TGTGCCAGCAGCTTAGATGTTCGACAGGGAGATGGCTACACCTTC	CASSLDVRQGDGYTF
TRBJ2-6	NA	many	TRBV7-3	TGTGCCAGCAGCTTAACTTCACTATCTTTCACGGTAATCGGGGCCAACGTCCTGACTTTC	CASSLTSLSFTVIGANVLTF
TRBJ1-1	NA	many	TRBV6-2/TRBV6-3	TGTGCCAGCAGTTACTCGCGGAGGAGGCCGGAGAACACTGAAGCTTTCTTT	CASSYSRRRPENTEAFF
TRBJ2-1	NA	NA	TRBV5-1	TGCGCCAGCAGCTCGCCATACAGGGTCGGTGAGCAGTTCTTC	CASSSPYRVGEQFF
TRBJ2-5	NA	many	TRBV20-1	TGCAGCGCCAGGGGACCCCAAGAGACCCAGTACTTC	CSARGPQETQYF
TRBJ2-5	NA	many	TRBV3-1	TGTGCCGGCATTCCTCCCTCTCGGGGTGAGACCCAGTACTTC	CAGIPPSRGETQYF
TRBJ2-7	NA	few	TRBV28	TGTGCCAGCAGTTTATTAAGTCCCTACGAGCAGTACTTC	CASSLLSPYEQYF
TRBJ2-7	NA	many	TRBV11-1	TGTGCCAGCAGCTTGTCTCAGTTCAGACCCTCCTACGAGCAGTACTTC	CASSLSQFRPSYEQYF
TRBJ2-1	TRBD2	NA	TRBV5-1	TGCGCCAGCAGCTCAAGCGGGGGGGCGTACAATGAGCAGTTCTTC	CASSSSGGAYNEQFF
TRBJ2-1	TRBD2	NA	TRBV20-1	TGCAGTGCTAGGGCACCAAGGACTAGCCTGTACAATGAGCAGTTCTTC	CSARAPRTSLYNEQFF
TRBJ1-3	NA	NA	TRBV9	TGTGCCAGCAGCGTGACGGCAGATGGAAACACCATATATTTT	CASSVTADGNTIYF
TRBJ2-7	TRBD2	many	TRBV4-2	TGTGCCAGCAGCCAAGACTCCAGCGGGGGCTCCTACGAGCAGTACTTC	CASSQDSSGGSYEQYF
TRBJ1-1	NA	NA	TRBV12-3/TRBV12-4	TGTGCCAGCACCACTCCGGGACGGAGGAACGAAGCTTTCTTT	CASTTPGRRNEAFF
TRBJ2-1	NA	NA	TRBV5-1	TGCGCCAGCAGCTTGAAGTTTTACGGGACACTAGATGAGCAGTTCTTC	CASSLKFYGTLDEQFF
TRBJ2-1	NA	many	TRBV20-1	TGCAGTGCCGAACTTATGAGGAATGAGCAGTTCTTC	CSAELMRNEQFF
TRBJ2-5	NA	NA	TRBV5-3	TGTGCCAGAAGCCCCCCAGAATGGTGTGGCTGGATGGAAGGCGAGACCCAGTACTTC	CARSPPEWCGWMEGETQYF
TRBJ1-2	NA	few	TRBV11-3	TGTGCCAGCAGCTTTGGGGCGGACTATGGCTACACCTTC	CASSFGADYGYTF
TRBJ2-1	NA	NA	TRBV20-1	TGCAGTGCTAGTTTGCGGACCCCTGGGGAGCAGTTCTTC	CSASLRTPGEQFF
TRBJ2-3	TRBD2	many	TRBV4-3	TGCGCCAGCAGCCAAGCGCGACTAGCGAGCACAGATACGCAGTATTTT	CASSQARLASTDTQYF
TRBJ2-1	NA	few	TRBV24-1	TGTGCCACCAGTGATAGCAATGAGCAGTTCTTC	CATSDSNEQFF
TRBJ1-2	NA	many	TRBV29-1	TGCAGCGTCGGACATGGGCTTGATGGCTACACCTTC	CSVGHGLDGYTF
TRBJ1-6	NA	NA	TRBV27	TGTGCCAGCAGGCGCCGGGACGGGTATAATTCACCCCTCCACTTT	CASRRRDGYNSPLHF
TRBJ1-1	TRBD1	few	TRBV11-2	TGTGCCAGCAGCTTCCCAGGACAGGGTAGGAACACTGAAGCTTTCTTT	CASSFPGQGRNTEAFF
TRBJ1-2	NA	many	TRBV3-1	TGTGCCAGCAGCCAAGGCCCAGGGTCTCACTATGGCTACACCTTC	CASSQGPGSHYGYTF
TRBJ1-1	NA	many	TRBV29-1	TGCAGCGCCCTGGTCGGGGCGAACACTGAAGCTTTCTTT	CSALVGANTEAFF
TRBJ2-3	NA	many	TRBV7-6	TGTGCCAGCAGCTTAGGGGGATTGGTGGAGGATACGCAGTATTTT	CASSLGGLVEDTQYF
TRBJ2-7	NA	NA	TRBV12-3/TRBV12-4	TGTGCCAGCAGTCCGACGGGCCCACTCTACGAGCAGTACTTC	CASSPTGPLYEQYF
TRBJ2-3	NA	few	TRBV5-1	TGCGCCAGCAGCTTGGTGGGGGGCTCAGCCACAGATACGCAGTATTTT	CASSLVGGSATDTQYF
TRBJ1-1	NA	few	TRBV6-2/TRBV6-3	TGTGCCAGCAGGACTACAGGGTCTCCGACTGAAGCTTTCTTT	CASRTTGSPTEAFF
TRBJ2-2	TRBD1	few	TRBV19	TGTGCCACCACACTCCGGGACAGGGGTGTCACCGGGGAGCTGTTTTTT	CATTLRDRGVTGELFF
TRBJ2-1	NA	few	TRBV6-1	TGTGCCAGCAGTGAAGCGGGGTCCCCTGGCTCCTACAATGAGCAGTTCTTC	CASSEAGSPGSYNEQFF
TRBJ1-1	NA	many	TRBV5-1	TGCGCCAGCAGCTTGATTGCTCACACTGAAGCTTTCTTT	CASSLIAHTEAFF
TRBJ2-5	NA	many	TRBV12-3/TRBV12-4	TGTGCCAGCAGTTTCTCTTCTACAGGGAACCAGTACTTC	CASSFSSTGNQYF
TRBJ2-3	NA	many	TRBV6-5	TGTGCCAGCAGTTACCTGGGGACTAGCACAGATACGCAGTATTTT	CASSYLGTSTDTQYF
TRBJ2-1	NA	many	TRBV6-4	TGTGCCAGCAGTGACTCGGGGGGTGACTACAATGAGCAGTTCTTC	CASSDSGGDYNEQFF
TRBJ1-4	NA	few	TRBV28	TGTGCCAGCAACCTTTGGGGAGGGGCTGAAAAACTGTTTTTT	CASNLWGGAEKLFF
TRBJ2-1	TRBD2	NA	TRBV29-1	TGCAGCGTTGAACTAGCGGGGGGATACAATGAGCAGTTCTTC	CSVELAGGYNEQFF
TRBJ2-3	NA	few	TRBV5-4	TGTGCCAGCAGCTTGGGCGCGCTAGGCGTTTCAGATACACAGTATTTT	CASSLGALGVSDTQYF
TRBJ1-1	NA	NA	TRBV18	TGTGCCAGCTCCCCCGCAGGCCCTTTGGGGGGTACTGAAGCTTTCTTT	CASSPAGPLGGTEAFF
TRBJ1-2	NA	few	TRBV5-1	TGCGCCAGCAGGCCCCGAGGAACCGGAGGCTACACCTTC	CASRPRGTGGYTF
TRBJ2-3	NA	many	TRBV2	TGTGCCAGCAGTGAATTGTTTGGTACAGATACGCAGTATTTT	CASSELFGTDTQYF
TRBJ1-1	TRBD1	NA	TRBV12-3/TRBV12-4	TGTGCCAGCAGCAGTGGACAGGGGGCGCGTTCTGCTGAAGCTTTCTTT	CASSSGQGARSAEAFF
TRBJ2-1	TRBD2	many	TRBV7-3	TGTGCCAGCAGCTTAGGGACTAGCGGGAGTAGTGAGCAGTTCTTC	CASSLGTSGSSEQFF
TRBJ2-1	NA	NA	TRBV6-5	TGTGCCAGCAGTTACTCCGAGCAACCCTCCTACAATGAGCAGTTCTTC	CASSYSEQPSYNEQFF
TRBJ1-1	NA	few	TRBV7-6	TGTGCCAGCAGCTTAGTTGGGAACACTGAAGCTTTCTTT	CASSLVGNTEAFF